This TCR beta chain comes out of a study of blood T cell repertoires in COVID-19. TCRdb's copy holds only in-frame clones and misses some; the assay was immunoSEQ multiplex PCR. The data hold tens of thousands of clones, with 86% observed a single time. Deletions cut 3 bases from V and 6 bases from J, with 11 bases between. In germline, CDR1 is SGHTA, CDR2 FQGNSA. The CDR3 consists of 14 residues. The origin of this receptor is a woman older than 75 with acute or convalescent COVID-19. The rearrangement uses TRBV7-2 and TRBJ1-4; perhaps TRBD1 as D (6 bases). Input material: peripheral blood. The CDR3: CASSLETGDEKLFF. The DNA for the CDR3 is TGTGCCAGCAGCTTGGAGACAGGAGATGAAAAACTGTTTTTT.